The rows below give T cell receptor beta chains drawn from one sample of a study of T-cell reconstitution after alpha-beta-depleted transplantation in children. MiXCR, run by TCRdb on the PCR reads, gives a single entry per CDR3 protein. The sample has a few hundred thousand distinct CDR3 sequences, around 13% seen once. Material: PBMCs, mostly from graft donor cells, obtained 360 days after TCRalphabeta/CD19-depleted stem cell transplant. These receptors all stem from a male patient younger than 18 who had a stem cell transplant for acute myeloid leukemia, so the T cells may come from the graft donor. Both conserved end residues are trimmed from each CDR3.

j_call: TRBJ2-2
v_call: TRBV5-1
cdr3_aa: ASMRLGGTGELF

j_call: TRBJ1-5
v_call: TRBV10-3
cdr3_aa: AISEWSNQPQH

j_call: TRBJ2-1
v_call: TRBV2
cdr3_aa: ASTTIRLPPSYNEQF

j_call: TRBJ1-1
v_call: TRBV6-1
cdr3_aa: ASRRLGGNTEAF

j_call: TRBJ2-3
v_call: TRBV9
cdr3_aa: ASSPRRTGTSTDTQY

j_call: TRBJ2-4
v_call: TRBV20-1
cdr3_aa: SARSERDGAKNIQY

j_call: TRBJ2-1
v_call: TRBV4-2
cdr3_aa: ASSHRGLAEPLYNEQF

j_call: TRBJ2-5
v_call: TRBV3-1
cdr3_aa: ASSQVGGRGQETQY

j_call: TRBJ2-1
v_call: TRBV29-1
cdr3_aa: SVGGLAGYNEQF

j_call: TRBJ2-5
v_call: TRBV25-1
cdr3_aa: ASSGDRRRRGETQY

j_call: TRBJ2-1
v_call: TRBV3-1
cdr3_aa: ASSQGPDSPQF

j_call: TRBJ2-7
v_call: TRBV12-3/TRBV12-4
cdr3_aa: ASSFLAVAYSYEQY

j_call: TRBJ2-7
v_call: TRBV19
cdr3_aa: ASSTGGDEQY

j_call: TRBJ2-7
v_call: TRBV30
cdr3_aa: AWSVRWAEEQY

j_call: TRBJ2-5
v_call: TRBV20-1
cdr3_aa: SAPRREDQETQY

j_call: TRBJ2-7
v_call: TRBV4-3
cdr3_aa: ASSQEPTSGRSVQY

j_call: TRBJ2-7
v_call: TRBV4-1
cdr3_aa: ASSQGGRTSGLGEQY

j_call: TRBJ2-3
v_call: TRBV7-3
cdr3_aa: ASSLTGLAHTDTQY

j_call: TRBJ2-5
v_call: TRBV28
cdr3_aa: ASSPHRGLAGEETQY

j_call: TRBJ2-7
v_call: TRBV20-1
cdr3_aa: SASSQTSGRSVYYEQY

j_call: TRBJ1-2
v_call: TRBV5-6
cdr3_aa: ASSVLNSISYGYT

j_call: TRBJ2-7
v_call: TRBV20-1
cdr3_aa: SADGQGPGTSGSNPYEQY

j_call: TRBJ2-7
v_call: TRBV29-1
cdr3_aa: SVEGQGRAYEQY

j_call: TRBJ1-1
v_call: TRBV29-1
cdr3_aa: SSRKGNTEAF

j_call: TRBJ2-6
v_call: TRBV24-1
cdr3_aa: ATSDVRGGANVLT

j_call: TRBJ2-3
v_call: TRBV4-3
cdr3_aa: ASSQGGGLGPGLRTDTQY

j_call: TRBJ2-3
v_call: TRBV7-6
cdr3_aa: ASSLGGTPKLGADTQY

j_call: TRBJ2-5
v_call: TRBV9
cdr3_aa: ASSVEGASWETQY

j_call: TRBJ2-3
v_call: TRBV9
cdr3_aa: ASSDLAGAITDTQY

j_call: TRBJ2-7
v_call: TRBV4-3
cdr3_aa: ASSLLTGDPYEQY

j_call: TRBJ2-5
v_call: TRBV11-3
cdr3_aa: ASSPGGAGETQY

j_call: TRBJ1-1
v_call: TRBV7-9
cdr3_aa: ASSLQLNTEAF

j_call: TRBJ2-1
v_call: TRBV6-1
cdr3_aa: ASSTRGWGHEQF

j_call: TRBJ2-1
v_call: TRBV6-5
cdr3_aa: ASSYALLLNEQF

j_call: TRBJ2-1
v_call: TRBV7-6
cdr3_aa: ASSLEGGTGGLTNEQF

j_call: TRBJ2-2
v_call: TRBV10-3
cdr3_aa: ATLVTANTGELF

j_call: TRBJ2-3
v_call: TRBV3-1
cdr3_aa: ASSQKGRTDTQY

j_call: TRBJ2-1
v_call: TRBV14
cdr3_aa: ASNQLAGVLGEQF

j_call: TRBJ2-1
v_call: TRBV7-3
cdr3_aa: ASSLIGGGYNEQF

j_call: TRBJ2-2
v_call: TRBV7-6
cdr3_aa: ASSSTGNTGELF

j_call: TRBJ2-2
v_call: TRBV11-2
cdr3_aa: ASSLEGTTVNTGELF

j_call: TRBJ1-5
v_call: TRBV6-6
cdr3_aa: ASSSPDGQPQH

j_call: TRBJ2-2
v_call: TRBV12-3/TRBV12-4
cdr3_aa: ASILGGMSGGELF

j_call: TRBJ1-5
v_call: TRBV28
cdr3_aa: ASSLRGTQPQH

j_call: TRBJ2-7
v_call: TRBV29-1
cdr3_aa: SVCVSYEQY

j_call: TRBJ2-2
v_call: TRBV5-4
cdr3_aa: ASSFDQGAGHRGAF

j_call: TRBJ2-3
v_call: TRBV3-1
cdr3_aa: ASSQERRDTQY

j_call: TRBJ2-3
v_call: TRBV13
cdr3_aa: ASNGLGGNSTDTQY

j_call: TRBJ2-7
v_call: TRBV7-8
cdr3_aa: ASTRGFGTFYEQY

j_call: TRBJ2-1
v_call: TRBV4-3
cdr3_aa: ASSQVISLSYNEQF

j_call: TRBJ2-7
v_call: TRBV5-1
cdr3_aa: ASSGTGMAYEQY

j_call: TRBJ1-4
v_call: TRBV29-1
cdr3_aa: SVEGNREGNEKLF

j_call: TRBJ2-5
v_call: TRBV12-3/TRBV12-4
cdr3_aa: ASSIRLAEETQY

j_call: TRBJ2-1
v_call: TRBV5-1
cdr3_aa: ASSLGTGYYNEQF

j_call: TRBJ2-4
v_call: TRBV21-1
cdr3_aa: ASSKEAREHENIQY

j_call: TRBJ2-7
v_call: TRBV6-2/TRBV6-3
cdr3_aa: ASRLAGVSSYEQY

j_call: TRBJ2-1
v_call: TRBV6-2/TRBV6-3
cdr3_aa: ASSMREDSYNEQF

j_call: TRBJ2-1
v_call: TRBV29-1
cdr3_aa: SADVGPKSNEQF

j_call: TRBJ1-1
v_call: TRBV7-9
cdr3_aa: ASSLAGNIREAF

j_call: TRBJ2-2
v_call: TRBV7-8
cdr3_aa: ASTGANTGELF